The clone carrying this T cell receptor beta chain was observed a single time. The data are from a study of patients and donors after allogeneic stem cell transplantation. Between the trimmed V and J ends, which lost 4 bases and 4 bases, there was a span of 17 bases. The CDR3 consists of 14 residues. Germline CDR1 is SQVTM and CDR2 is ANQGSEA. TCRdb itself ran the RT-PCR reads through MiXCR, one entry per CDR3 protein. The table lists approximately 61,000 distinct CDR3 sequences, about an eighth of them singletons. The J gene is TRBJ2-7, the V gene TRBV29-1, with a weak D call TRBD2 (6 bases). The sequence was collected from a human donor who was either an allogeneic HSCT recipient or a stem cell or donor lymphocyte infusion donor (not recorded which). It is not recorded whose cells these are; they may come from a transplant donor. Material for sequencing was blood, either unsorted or a sorted T cell fraction (not recorded which). CDR3 protein: CSVVLGTFTYEQYF. The CDR3 DNA follows: TGCAGCGTTGTTCTCGGGACTTTTACGTACGAGCAGTACTTC.